What follows describes a single TCR beta chain. The specificity of this receptor is unknown. One junction end disagrees with the germline gene, perhaps due to a read error. Receptor amplification or capture employed the immunoSEQ multiplex PCR assay. For the multiplex PCR, a mixture combining 60 forward primers for TCR Vbeta segments and 13 reverse primers for TCR Jbeta segments was used. The CDR3 region of rearranged TCR beta genes was amplified from genomic DNA with a multiplex PCR assay. On the Illumina HiSeq System, the amplified TCR beta libraries were sequenced as 87-base-pair reads. In the source study's methods: A later analysis tallied 75 million to 95 million unique TCR beta chains across the 700 or so repertoires, and approximately 9.9 million of those chains were shared by two or more donors. Raw reads were error-corrected and collapsed into unique sequences with a nearest-neighbor algorithm that merged closely related sequences to remove PCR and sequencing errors. Alignment of CDR3 sequences to IMGT reference sequences was used to assign V, D and J gene segments. For a sequence to be retained, a match of at least six nucleotides to both a V gene segment and a J gene segment was required. A rearrangement counted as productive if the CDR3 had no stop codons and remained in frame with V and J, and every other rearrangement counted as non-productive. CDR3 was defined by IMGT convention, running from the second conserved V-encoded cysteine to the conserved J-encoded phenylalanine. In an earlier analysis of 500 to 650 of the donors, sequences lacking an unambiguous match to a single V gene segment were excluded. An earlier analysis of fewer than 750 of the donors called V segments functional above 56.7% productive rearrangements and segregating when the between-donor standard deviation exceeded 5%. A statistical classification framework was built to diagnose cytomegalovirus status from the catalog of TCR beta chain sequences. In a later analysis, TCR nucleotide sequences were compared against IMGT/GENE-DB human TR gene sequences so that V and J genes could be assigned. The TCRdist pipeline was used in a later analysis to assign CDR3 sequences and most-parsimonious VDJ recombination scenarios. In a later analysis, every TCR beta chain was defined by the combination of its CDR3 amino acid sequence and its V-gene family, and reads without a unique V-gene family were dropped. As a way to deal with suspected cross-contamination and a sequencing artifact, a later analysis dropped roughly 620 nucleotide sequences that were highly shared and had low generation probability. For each public chain, a later analysis derived a clonal expansion index from normalized ranks of inferred template counts within each repertoire. A later analysis computed generation probabilities with a VDJ recombination model fitted to out-of-frame rearrangements, and checked the results against IGoR. A later analysis scored TCR-TCR, TCR-HLA and TCR-CMV co-occurrence with hypergeometric tests, applying a repertoire-size bias correction to TCR pairs. In a later analysis, false discovery rates were estimated by permuting HLA or CMV assignments 20 times. In a later analysis, co-occurring TCRs were grouped using DBSCAN, with TCRdist sequence similarity added in when clustering inside HLA-allele-positive subsets. Repertoires with fewer than 30,000 or more than 120,000 public chains, plus five repertoires with anomalous nucleotide sharing, were excluded from co-occurrence clustering. TCRdb re-hosts the immuneACCESS table, in-frame sequences only. Its copies lack some clones; in the studies checked, an unresolved V gene accounts for under half of them, and the cause for the rest is not known. Clonal size and the V and J genes are those of that table, whereas D and trimming came from the DNA. Counted in this sample were 85,000 to 110,000 clones; around 65% of them appeared once. The ten largest clones represent less than 3.5% of the sample.

This sample is drawn from a study of cytomegalovirus exposure and HLA in healthy donors (TCRdb year 2017). Looking at the study overall: An earlier analysis of roughly 610 of the donors reported roughly 300 Gb of sequence data and approximately 120 million unique TCR beta sequences obtained from about 179 million T cells. The T cell repertoires of 670 or so subjects were profiled by immunosequencing and related to cytomegalovirus serostatus. About 280 gigabases of sequencing data and around 85 million unique TCR sequences made up an early release that covered around 640 HLA-typed donors. Donor age, sex, ethnicity and CMV serostatus were compiled together with the repertoire data. Both class I and class II loci were covered by HLA typing, at four-digit resolution. To predict cytomegalovirus infection status, the study combined high-throughput TCR immunosequencing, statistical association of individual TCRs with disease status, and machine learning. The study aimed to test whether cataloging public T cell receptors could reveal signatures of past pathogen exposure. An earlier analysis of around 540 of the donors applied high-throughput TCR beta sequencing to assess whether each TCR beta V gene segment acted as functional or pseudogenic. The later analysis used no new phenotypic data to find candidate immune exposures, relying instead on TCR beta sequences and their occurrence across donors. To study patterns of TCR occurrence, a later analysis re-analyzed previously published TCR beta repertoires from 550 to 800 donors and added high-resolution HLA genotyping. On average, roughly 240,000 unique TCR beta nucleotide sequences were sequenced per donor among 398 genotyped donors of the cohort, with roughly 18% of those sequences being non-productive. Of the roughly 400 genotyped donors, over 70% fell in the genetic ancestry cluster associated with self-reported Caucasian donors. A separate validation cohort of 100 to 150 different subjects was used in addition to the 666-subject first cohort. A handful of DR-DQ haplotypes were handled as single units for association and clustering because linkage in the cohort was strong. All discovery cohort repertoires had been generated using a single sequencing platform. The number of donors typed differed by locus, with roughly 629-640 for A, B, C, DRB1 and DQB1, around 520 for DQA1, 600 to 610 for DPA1, and around 430 for DPB1. A later genetic analysis took genome-wide SNP genotypes for about 65% of the roughly 670 donors and used that subset as a discovery cohort.

Broad study findings and their caveats: According to a later analysis, TCR association rates differed among HLA loci, with DRB1 alleles showing the most associated TCRs and HLA-C alleles showing the fewest. In the study, some 160 TCR beta chains were listed as associated with cytomegalovirus. When HLA alleles, especially DR and DQ, strongly co-occurred, attributing TCR associations to individual alleles was difficult. In a later analysis, most CMV-associated TCR beta chains were found to appear HLA-restricted, with HLA associations seemingly driven largely by CMV exposure. CMV serostatus was the only immune exposure information available for the cohort. The 87-base-pair reads could not distinguish some IMGT-functional V segments, including TRBV6-2 and TRBV6-3, so those segments were excluded. Because counts were too low, seventeen rarely observed V segments, including chromosome 9 orphons, were left out of the earlier analysis of 500 to 650 of the donors. The authors suggested that the approach could potentially be generalized to other disease states and immunological phenotypes. The classifier was reported to diagnose cytomegalovirus status with high specificity and sensitivity in both the original cohort and the validation cohort. A further reported finding was that TCR beta sequences accurately predicted the HLA-A and HLA-B alleles for most subjects in the first cohort. A later genetic analysis reported fewer N-insertions in productive TCRs among donors in an Asian-associated ancestry cluster than the roughly 700-donor mean. The cohort was sequenced for TCR beta chains only, and without alpha or paired-chain data the features that could be detected were limited. A later analysis reported that several top co-occurrence clusters appeared linked to parvovirus B19, influenza, CMV and Epstein-Barr virus. An earlier analysis of approximately 540 of the donors showed that most TCR beta V segments appeared in productive rearrangements either about 87% or about 30% of the time, which broadly matched IMGT annotations. Compared with equally common non-associated chains, HLA-associated TCR beta chains in a later analysis were more clonally expanded and had lower generation probabilities. While some public TCRs were present in many individuals, most TCR sequences turned up only very rarely across donors. V-gene and J-gene trimming of TCR beta chains was associated with a missense DCLRE1C variant in a later genetic analysis, and the association was replicated in an independent cohort. In vitro tests confirmed that a few of the cytomegalovirus-associated TCR beta chains recognize cytomegalovirus antigens. Because HLA typing was unavailable for some donors at each locus, only the typed subset was used in association tests. The presence/absence analyses assumed that sequencing depth was roughly uniform across donors, and that assumption may not be true. A later analysis associated 15,000 or so TCR beta sequences with specific HLA alleles at a false discovery rate of 0.05. A group of highly shared sequence variants was considered likely to be a technical artifact of the sequencing pipeline. Correlated functional status among segregating V segments might reflect linkage disequilibrium, but an unknown experimental factor could not be ruled out.

The cohort consisted of 650 to 700 healthy bone marrow donors. All cohort members were sampled while nominally healthy, although unrecorded immune exposures were likely present. The donor was CMV seronegative and belonged to the group of around 350 seronegative cohort members. Each donor provided a peripheral blood sample, and peripheral blood mononuclear cells were used for TCR beta sequencing. Genomic DNA was extracted from the blood cell samples with the Qiagen DNeasy Blood Extraction Kit. The germline V gene gives CDR1 as SNHLY and CDR2 as FYNNEI. There are 14 amino acids in the CDR3, from cysteine to phenylalanine inclusive. Only the CDR3 portion is preserved as DNA: 42 bases, with reading frame beginning at the first base.

The chain is assembled from TRBV2 and TRBJ2-2; TRBD1 aligns with 8 central bases. The sequence came from a woman in her forties or fifties in good health and CMV-seronegative. Sequenced sample: PBMCs. Here is the DNA: TGTGCCAGCAGTGTGGCAGGGGGCGTCGGGGAGCTGGTTTTT. The encoded protein is CASSVAGGVGELVF.